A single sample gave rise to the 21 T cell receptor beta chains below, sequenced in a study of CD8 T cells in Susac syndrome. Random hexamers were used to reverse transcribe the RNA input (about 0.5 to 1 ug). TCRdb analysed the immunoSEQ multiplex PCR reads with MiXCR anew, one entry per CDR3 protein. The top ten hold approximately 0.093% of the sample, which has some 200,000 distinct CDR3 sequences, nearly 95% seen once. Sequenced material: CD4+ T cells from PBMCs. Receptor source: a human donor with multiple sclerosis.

Here the CDR3 DNA reads TGCGCCAGCAGTGTGGACAGGGATGGCTACACCTTC. This sequence encodes CASSVDRDGYTF. The rearrangement joins TRBV5-1 to TRBJ1-2, with TRBD1 matching 8 bases. This CDR3 region has 12 residues. Losses at the gene ends were 5 bases for V and 6 bases for J; bases not matched to a gene: 3. Germline V CDR1 and CDR2: SGHRS, YFSETQ. Combining the CDR3 with reference TRBV5-1 and TRBJ1-2 gives the whole variable domain KAGVTQTPRYLIKTRGQQVTLSCSPISGHRSVSWYQQTPGQGLQFLFEYFSETQRNKGNFPGRFSGRQFSNSRSEMNVSTLELGDSALYLCASSVDRDGYTFGSGTRLTVV.

This CDR3 is CSAVLAGGQETQYF. In DNA form, the CDR3 reads TGCAGTGCTGTTCTAGCGGGAGGCCAAGAGACCCAGTACTTC. The chain couples TRBV20-1 to TRBJ2-5; TRBD2 agrees at 11 bases. Trimming at V came to 5 bases and at J to 1 base, leaving 3 bases not matched to a gene. Germline CDR1 reads DFQATT; CDR2 reads SNEGSKA (reference sequence). The CDR3 covers 14 residues.

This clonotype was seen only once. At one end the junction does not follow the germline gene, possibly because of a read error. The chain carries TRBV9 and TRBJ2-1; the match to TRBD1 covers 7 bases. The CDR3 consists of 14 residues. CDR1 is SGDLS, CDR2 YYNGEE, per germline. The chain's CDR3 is CASSVGGGHNEQFF. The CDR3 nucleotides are TGTGCCAGCAGTGTAGGGGGCGGCCACAATGAGCAGTTCTTC.

CDR3: CASSPSRRAPYEQYF. DNA for the CDR3: TGTGCCAGCAGCCCCTCTAGGCGGGCTCCCTACGAGCAGTACTTC. The chain couples TRBV5-6 to TRBJ2-7, with D possibly being TRBD2 (5 bases). Germline lookup yields CDR1 SGHDT and CDR2 YYEEEE. The CDR3 extends over 15 amino acids. The V end lost 4 bases, the J end lost 2 bases, and 16 bases lay between the germline ends. The full variable domain, completed using reference TRBV5-6 and TRBJ2-7, is DAGVTQSPTHLIKTRGQQVTLRCSPKSGHDTVSWYQQALGQGPQFIFQYYEEEERQRGNFPDRFSGHQFPNYSSELNVNALLLGDSALYLCASSPSRRAPYEQYFGPGTRLTVT.

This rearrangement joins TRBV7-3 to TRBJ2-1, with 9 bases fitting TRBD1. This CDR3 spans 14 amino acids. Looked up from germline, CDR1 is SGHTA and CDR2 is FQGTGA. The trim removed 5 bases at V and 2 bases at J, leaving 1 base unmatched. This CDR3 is CASSRQGAYNEQFF. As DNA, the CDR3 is TGTGCCAGCAGCCGACAGGGGGCCTACAATGAGCAGTTCTTC.

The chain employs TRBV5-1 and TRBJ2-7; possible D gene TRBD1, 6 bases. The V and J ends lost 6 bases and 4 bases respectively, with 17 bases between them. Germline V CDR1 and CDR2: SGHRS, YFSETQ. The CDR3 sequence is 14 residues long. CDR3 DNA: TGCGCCAGCAAAGAAGGGACAAGATCTTACGAGCAGTACTTC. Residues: CASKEGTRSYEQYF.

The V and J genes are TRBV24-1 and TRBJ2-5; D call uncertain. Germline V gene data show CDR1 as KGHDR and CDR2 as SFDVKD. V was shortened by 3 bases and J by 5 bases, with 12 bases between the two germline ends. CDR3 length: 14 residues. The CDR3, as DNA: TGTGCCACCAGTGATGGCGGCCCCTCGGAGACCCAGTACTTC. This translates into CATSDGGPSETQYF.

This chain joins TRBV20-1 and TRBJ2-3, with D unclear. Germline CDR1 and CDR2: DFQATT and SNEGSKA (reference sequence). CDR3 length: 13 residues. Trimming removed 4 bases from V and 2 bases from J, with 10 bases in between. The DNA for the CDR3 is TGCAGTGCTAAGGCGCAAATCACAGATACGCAGTATTTT. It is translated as CSAKAQITDTQYF.

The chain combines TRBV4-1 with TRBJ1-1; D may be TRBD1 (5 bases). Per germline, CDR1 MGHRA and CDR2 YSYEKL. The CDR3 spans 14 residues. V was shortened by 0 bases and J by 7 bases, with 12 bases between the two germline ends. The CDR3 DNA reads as TGCGCCAGCAGCCAAGATCGGGTTGGGGGTGAAGCTTTCTTT. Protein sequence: CASSQDRVGGEAFF.

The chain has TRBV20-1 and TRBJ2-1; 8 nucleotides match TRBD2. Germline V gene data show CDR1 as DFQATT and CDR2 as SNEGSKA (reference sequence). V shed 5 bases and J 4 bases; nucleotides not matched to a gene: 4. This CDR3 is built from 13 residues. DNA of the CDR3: TGCAGTGCTCCAAGCGGGAGTTACAATGAGCAGTTCTTC. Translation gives CSAPSGSYNEQFF.

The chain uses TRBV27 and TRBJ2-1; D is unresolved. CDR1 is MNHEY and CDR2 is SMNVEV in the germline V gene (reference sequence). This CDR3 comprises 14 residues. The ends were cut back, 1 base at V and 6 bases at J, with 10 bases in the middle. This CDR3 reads CASSLLRPSNEQFF. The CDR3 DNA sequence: TGTGCCAGCAGTTTATTAAGGCCAAGCAATGAGCAGTTCTTC.

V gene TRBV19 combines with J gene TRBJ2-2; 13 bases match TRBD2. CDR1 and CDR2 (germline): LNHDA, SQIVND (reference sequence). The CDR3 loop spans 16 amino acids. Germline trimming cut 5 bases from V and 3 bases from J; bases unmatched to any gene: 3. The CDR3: CASSRTSGRDTGELFF. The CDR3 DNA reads TGTGCCAGTAGTCGAACTAGCGGGAGGGACACCGGGGAGCTGTTTTTT.

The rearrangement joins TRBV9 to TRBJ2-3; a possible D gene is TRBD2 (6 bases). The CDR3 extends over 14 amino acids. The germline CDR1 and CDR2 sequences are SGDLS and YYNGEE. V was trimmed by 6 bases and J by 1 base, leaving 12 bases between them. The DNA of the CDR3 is TGTGCCAGCAAGGGCGGGACCGGCACAGATACGCAGTATTTT. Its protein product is CASKGGTGTDTQYF.

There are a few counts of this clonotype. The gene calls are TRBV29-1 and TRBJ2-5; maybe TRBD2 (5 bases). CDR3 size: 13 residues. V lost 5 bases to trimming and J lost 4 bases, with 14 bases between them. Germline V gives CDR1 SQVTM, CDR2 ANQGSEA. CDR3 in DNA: TGCAGCGTTAGAGGGCATTACCGAGAGACCCAGTACTTC. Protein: CSVRGHYRETQYF.

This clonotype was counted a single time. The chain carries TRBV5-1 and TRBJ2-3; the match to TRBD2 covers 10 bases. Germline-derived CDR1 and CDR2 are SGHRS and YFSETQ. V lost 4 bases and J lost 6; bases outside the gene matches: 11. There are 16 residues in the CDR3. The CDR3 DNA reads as TGCGCCAGCAGCATGCCAGCGGGGGGGCTCCCCGATACGCAGTATTTT. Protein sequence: CASSMPAGGLPDTQYF.

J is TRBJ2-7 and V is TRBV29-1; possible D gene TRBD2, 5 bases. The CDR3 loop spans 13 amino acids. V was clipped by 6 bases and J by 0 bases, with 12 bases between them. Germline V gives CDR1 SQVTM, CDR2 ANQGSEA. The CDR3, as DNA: TGCAGCGTGGTCGGACTTTTCTCCTACGAGCAGTACTTC. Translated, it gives CSVVGLFSYEQYF.

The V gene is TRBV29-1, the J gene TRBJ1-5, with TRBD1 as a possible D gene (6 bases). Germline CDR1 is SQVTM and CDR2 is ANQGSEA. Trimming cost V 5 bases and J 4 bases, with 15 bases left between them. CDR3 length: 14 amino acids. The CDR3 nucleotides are TGCAGCGTTTCCCGAGGGGGAAGTAATCAGCCCCAGCATTTT. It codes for CSVSRGGSNQPQHF.

CDR3 amino acids: CASSLLGGETQYF. Written as DNA, the CDR3 is TGTGCCAGCAGCCTTCTAGGCGGGGAGACCCAGTACTTC. The V call is TRBV9, the J call TRBJ2-5; tentatively, D is TRBD2 (5 bases). V lost 4 bases and J lost 5, with 12 bases in between. This CDR3 has 13 residues. The germline V gene has CDR1 SGDLS and CDR2 YYNGEE.

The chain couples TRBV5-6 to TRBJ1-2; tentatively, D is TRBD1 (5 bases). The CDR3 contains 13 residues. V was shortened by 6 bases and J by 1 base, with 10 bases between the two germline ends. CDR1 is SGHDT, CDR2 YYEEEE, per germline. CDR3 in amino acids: CASTRQFNYGYTF. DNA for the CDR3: TGTGCCAGCACTCGACAGTTTAACTATGGCTACACCTTC.

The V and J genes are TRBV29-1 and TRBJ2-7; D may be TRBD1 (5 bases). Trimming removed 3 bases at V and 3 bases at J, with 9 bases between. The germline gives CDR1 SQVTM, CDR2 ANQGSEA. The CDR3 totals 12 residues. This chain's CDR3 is CSVEDTRYEQYF. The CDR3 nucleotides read TGCAGCGTTGAGGACACTCGCTACGAGCAGTACTTC.

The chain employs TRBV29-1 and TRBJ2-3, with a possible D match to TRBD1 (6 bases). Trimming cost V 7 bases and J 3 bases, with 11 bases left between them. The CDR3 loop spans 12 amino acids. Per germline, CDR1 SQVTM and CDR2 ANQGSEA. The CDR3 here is CSAEGGTDTQYF. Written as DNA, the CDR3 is TGCAGCGCCGAAGGGGGTACAGATACGCAGTATTTT.